These 28 T cell receptor beta chains were all obtained from the same sample, sequenced in a study of cytomegalovirus exposure and HLA in healthy donors. The study ran its PCR with 60 Vbeta and 13 Jbeta primers. The data were produced by immunoSEQ multiplex PCR, yet TCRdb's version contains in-frame clones alone and is incomplete. The sample gives some 150,000 clones, roughly 80% of which show up once; about 13% is in the top ten. The sequenced sample was PBMCs. These receptors were obtained from a woman aged 45-59 years in good health and CMV-seronegative.

The rearrangement joins TRBV4-1 to TRBJ2-3, with TRBD2 identical over 10 bases. The CDR3 loop spans 15 amino acids. The junction had 6 bases not matched to a gene; V was cut back by 3 bases and J by 6 bases. Germline V CDR1 and CDR2: MGHRA, YSYEKL. In nucleotides, the CDR3 is TGCGCCAGCAGCCACCCGGGGACTAGCGCCGATACGCAGTATTTT. This encodes CASSHPGTSADTQYF.

This clone was found a few times. The J gene is TRBJ1-1, the V gene TRBV28, with 8 bases matching TRBD1. CDR1 and CDR2 from the germline V gene are MDHEN and SYDVKM. The CDR3 consists of 14 residues. The trim removed 5 bases at V and 11 bases at J, leaving 13 bases unmatched. In DNA, the CDR3 is TGTGCCAGCAGTGATACCGACAGGGGCAATCGGGCTTTCTTT. This translates into CASSDTDRGNRAFF.

This clone occurred once. The rearrangement links TRBV27 to TRBJ2-3; weak D call: TRBD2 (6 bases). Germline V gene sequence: CDR1 MNHEY, CDR2 SMNVEV (reference sequence). The CDR3 totals 14 residues. Trimming left V 6 bases short and J 3 bases short, with 13 bases between. CDR3 amino acids: CASSPTGGTDTQYF. The CDR3 nucleotides read TGTGCCAGCAGCCCGACCGGAGGGACAGATACGCAGTATTTT.

The gene calls are TRBV6-5 and TRBJ2-5; 8 nucleotides match TRBD1. The J call may be in error: the DNA end matches TRBJ2-7 better. Germline CDR1 reads MNHEY; CDR2 reads SVGAGI. This CDR3 spans 15 amino acids. DNA of the CDR3: TGTGCCAGCAGTTACTCGACAGGGGCCTCCTACGAGCAGTACTTC. Residues: CASSYSTGASYEQYF.

This clone is a singleton in its sample. The chain combines TRBV11-2 with TRBJ2-1; weak D call: TRBD2 (6 bases). Trimming removed 4 bases at V and 9 bases at J, with 7 bases between. The CDR3 totals 11 residues. The germline V gene has CDR1 SGHAT and CDR2 FQNNGV. The CDR3 spells CASSSRGEQFF. DNA of the CDR3: TGTGCCAGCAGCTCGCGGGGTGAGCAGTTCTTC.

The V gene is TRBV6-4, the J gene TRBJ2-3; TRBD2 matches at 7 bases. Unmatched junction bases numbered 7, after V lost 5 bases and J lost 2 bases. There are 15 residues in the CDR3. Germline V gene lookup returns CDR1 MRHNA and CDR2 SNTAGT. The CDR3 protein is CASSSLRGDTDTQYF. CDR3 nucleotide sequence: TGTGCCAGCAGTTCCCTCCGGGGGGACACAGATACGCAGTATTTT.

This rearrangement joins TRBV6-1 to TRBJ2-2; TRBD1 agrees at 9 bases. Germline V gene data show CDR1 as MNHNS and CDR2 as SASEGT. The CDR3 sequence is 14 residues long. The ends lost 6 bases at V and 4 bases at J; junction bases unmatched: 3. CDR3: CASRGQGSTGELFF. The CDR3 DNA is TGTGCCAGCAGGGGACAGGGTAGCACCGGGGAGCTGTTTTTT.

The V call is TRBV7-7, the J call TRBJ1-4; TRBD1 matches at 8 bases. Germline assignment: CDR1 SSHAT and CDR2 FNYEAQ (reference sequence). CDR3 length: 15 amino acids. V lost 4 bases and J lost 4; bases outside the gene matches: 5. CDR3 sequence (DNA): TGTGCCAGCAGCTCGGGGACAGGCCTTAATGAAAAACTGTTTTTT. It codes for CASSSGTGLNEKLFF.

V is TRBV18 and J is TRBJ1-5, with D perhaps matching TRBD1 (6 bases). The CDR3 runs 13 residues. V was clipped by 6 bases and J by 5 bases, with 11 bases between them. Germline CDR1 is KGHSH and CDR2 is LQKENI. CDR3 protein: CASSRDTDQPQHF. Here the CDR3 DNA reads TGTGCCAGCTCCCGGGACACCGATCAGCCCCAGCATTTT. Full variable domain (missing parts from reference TRBV18 and TRBJ1-5): NAGVMQNPRHLVRRRGQEARLRCSPMKGHSHVYWYRQLPEEGLKFMVYLQKENIIDESGMPKERFSAEFPKEGPSILRIQQVVRGDSAAYFCASSRDTDQPQHFGDGTRLSIL.

The chain links TRBV10-3 to TRBJ1-4; D may be TRBD1 (5 bases). Trimming shortened V by 2 bases and J by 0 bases, and 16 bases separated the two germline ends. In germline, CDR1 is ENHRY, CDR2 SYGVKD. The CDR3 is 18 residues long. This CDR3 reads CAISEGLGAVATNEKLFF. The CDR3 bases are TGTGCCATCAGTGAGGGGTTAGGGGCCGTAGCAACTAATGAAAAACTGTTTTTT.

This clone has only a few counts. The chain recombines TRBV7-9 with TRBJ2-3, with 8 positions matching TRBD2. Germline V gene lookup returns CDR1 SEHNR and CDR2 FQNEAQ (reference sequence). The junction had 13 bases not matched to a gene; V was cut back by 7 bases and J by 7 bases. The CDR3 runs 15 residues. The CDR3 sequence is CASTPGTGGRHTQYF. CDR3 nucleotide sequence: TGTGCCAGCACCCCGGGGACGGGGGGGCGACATACGCAGTATTTT.

The V and J genes are TRBV19 and TRBJ1-4; weak D call: TRBD1 (5 bases). This CDR3 spans 16 amino acids. Trimming stripped 7 bases from V and 8 bases from J, with 23 bases between. Germline V CDR1 and CDR2: LNHDA, SQIVND (reference sequence). The CDR3 nucleotides are TGTGCCAGTACCCTGACCCGGGAGGGGAGAGGAGAAAAACTGTTTTTT. This translates into CASTLTREGRGEKLFF.

The rearrangement uses TRBV6-6 and TRBJ2-1; D unresolved. V was pared by 4 bases and J by 10 bases, with 8 bases between. In germline, CDR1 is MNHNY, CDR2 SVGAGI (reference sequence). The CDR3 spans 11 residues. The CDR3 sequence: CASSSLIEQFF. CDR3 DNA: TGTGCCAGCAGTTCCTTAATCGAGCAGTTCTTC.

The rearrangement uses TRBV10-3 and TRBJ2-5, with 11 nucleotides matching TRBD1. From germline, CDR1 is ENHRY and CDR2 SYGVKD. Trimming took 2 bases from V and 9 from J; bases not matched to a gene: 5. This CDR3 has 14 amino acids. CDR3 sequence (DNA): TGTGCCATCAGTGAGCTAGGGACAGGGGGGGCCCAGTACTTC. Protein product: CAISELGTGGAQYF.

The V gene is TRBV10-3, the J gene TRBJ2-3, with 14 bases matching TRBD2. Germline CDR1 ENHRY, CDR2 SYGVKD. Trimming at V came to 10 bases and at J to 4 bases, leaving 4 bases not matched to a gene. The CDR3 is 14 residues long. For the CDR3, the DNA is TGTGCCACCAAGACTAGCGGGAGGGCAGATACGCAGTATTTT. Encoded protein: CATKTSGRADTQYF.

The rearrangement links TRBV5-1 to TRBJ2-1; 10 positions match TRBD2. The germline V gene encodes CDR1 SGHRS and CDR2 YFSETQ. The CDR3 spans 15 residues. V was clipped by 6 bases and J by 8 bases; unmatched bases: 11. This CDR3 reads CASTRSGGFSDEQFF. Written as DNA, the CDR3 is TGCGCCAGCACACGTAGCGGGGGGTTTTCGGATGAGCAGTTCTTC.

The gene calls are TRBV7-2 and TRBJ2-1; 8 positions agree with TRBD1. CDR3 size: 15 residues. The ends lost 1 base at V and 5 bases at J; junction bases unmatched: 4. In germline, CDR1 is SGHTA, CDR2 FQGNSA. CDR3 in DNA: TGTGCCAGCAGCTTAGAGCAGGGGGCTAACAATGAGCAGTTCTTC. It specifies CASSLEQGANNEQFF.

The chain uses TRBV6-5 and TRBJ1-4; TRBD1 is a possible D gene (5 bases). There are 14 residues in the CDR3. Germline V lookup: CDR1 MNHEY, CDR2 SVGAGI. Trimming left V 4 bases short and J 5 bases short, with 11 bases between. The CDR3 spells CASSFGRGNEKLFF. CDR3 nucleotide sequence: TGTGCCAGCAGTTTTGGTCGGGGGAATGAAAAACTGTTTTTT.

V and J are TRBV9 and TRBJ2-2; 7 bases match TRBD2. V gave up 4 bases and J gave up 4 bases; unmatched junction bases: 10. The germline V gene encodes CDR1 SGDLS and CDR2 YYNGEE. The CDR3 contains 16 residues. The CDR3 reads CASSTRLARATGELFF. For the CDR3, the DNA is TGTGCCAGCAGCACCCGACTAGCTCGGGCCACCGGGGAGCTGTTTTTT.

The V call is TRBV5-4, the J call TRBJ1-2; 8 nucleotides line up with TRBD1. V shed 0 bases and J 0 bases; nucleotides not matched to a gene: 1. The length of the CDR3 is 15 residues. Germline lookup yields CDR1 SGHNT and CDR2 YYREEE (reference sequence). The CDR3 nucleotides are TGTGCCAGCAGCTTGGTACAGGGGGCTAACTATGGCTACACCTTC. Amino acid sequence: CASSLVQGANYGYTF.

The chain links TRBV5-6 to TRBJ1-4, with TRBD1 identical over 8 bases. CDR3 length: 15 residues. CDR1 SGHDT and CDR2 YYEEEE come from the germline V gene. V was pared by 1 base and J by 4 bases, with 3 bases of the junction left unmatched. Here the CDR3 reads CASSLNTGGNEKLFF. In DNA, the CDR3 is TGTGCCAGCAGCTTGAATACAGGGGGTAATGAAAAACTGTTTTTT.

V and J are TRBV27 and TRBJ2-1; a weak D match, TRBD2 (6 bases). V shed 2 bases and J shed 4 bases, with 12 bases lying between them. CDR1 and CDR2 from the germline V gene are MNHEY and SMNVEV (reference sequence). The CDR3 runs to 15 residues. The CDR3 nucleotides are TGTGCCAGCAGTTTAGCGTTTGGGGGGTACAATGAGCAGTTCTTC. Translation gives CASSLAFGGYNEQFF.

This chain connects TRBV10-3 to TRBJ1-2; D not resolved. V lost 11 bases to trimming and J lost 0 bases, with 16 bases between them. CDR1 is ENHRY, CDR2 SYGVKD, per germline. This CDR3 is 14 amino acids long. The CDR3 sequence is CASNGDGSNYGYTF. CDR3 coding DNA: TGTGCCTCGAACGGAGACGGATCTAACTATGGCTACACCTTC.

The rearrangement uses TRBV19 and TRBJ2-3; 9 bases fit TRBD1. CDR3 length equals 13 residues. CDR1 and CDR2 (germline): LNHDA, SQIVND (reference sequence). After removal of 6 bases from V and 3 bases from J, the junction contained 1 base not matched to a gene. The CDR3 region is CASSGTGTDTQYF. The CDR3 coding sequence is TGTGCCAGTAGCGGGACAGGGACAGATACGCAGTATTTT.

The chain carries TRBV28 and TRBJ1-4; tentative D call: TRBD1 (5 bases). Germline assignment: CDR1 MDHEN and CDR2 SYDVKM. This CDR3 comprises 15 residues. Deletions cut 5 bases from V and 3 bases from J, with 13 bases between. CDR3: CASSTLRVANEKLFF. CDR3 nucleotides: TGTGCCAGCAGTACCCTCAGGGTGGCTAATGAAAAACTGTTTTTT. The variable domain in full, with the rest retrieved from reference TRBV28 and TRBJ1-4, is DVKVTQSSRYLVKRTGEKVFLECVQDMDHENMFWYRQDPGLGLRLIYFSYDVKMKEKGDIPEGYSVSREKKERFSLILESASTNQTSMYLCASSTLRVANEKLFFGSGTQLSVL.

This chain uses TRBV7-2 with TRBJ2-7, with 7 bases that match TRBD1. This CDR3 has 15 amino acids. Germline trimming cut 4 bases from V and 2 bases from J; bases unmatched to any gene: 8. Looked up from germline, CDR1 is SGHTA and CDR2 is FQGNSA. The CDR3 DNA sequence: TGTGCCAGCAGCTGGGGGACAGCTTTACCCTACGAGCAGTACTTC. Translating it yields CASSWGTALPYEQYF.

This sequence joins TRBV19 and TRBJ1-1; D remains unclear. The CDR3 is made up of 13 amino acids. From germline, CDR1 is LNHDA and CDR2 SQIVND (reference sequence). V was clipped by 1 base and J by 6 bases, with 9 bases between them. Here the CDR3 reads CASSIGAGSEAFF. The CDR3 DNA reads as TGTGCCAGTAGTATAGGAGCGGGGTCTGAAGCTTTCTTT.

The genes are TRBV20-1 and TRBJ1-2, with a tentative D call TRBD1 (5 bases). This CDR3 is built from 11 residues. With 6 bases removed from V and 7 bases from J, the gap between germline ends came to 12 bases. Germline V lookup: CDR1 DFQATT, CDR2 SNEGSKA (reference sequence). Here the CDR3 reads CSAGPTGGYTF. In nucleotides, the CDR3 is TGCAGTGCAGGCCCCACAGGTGGCTACACCTTC.